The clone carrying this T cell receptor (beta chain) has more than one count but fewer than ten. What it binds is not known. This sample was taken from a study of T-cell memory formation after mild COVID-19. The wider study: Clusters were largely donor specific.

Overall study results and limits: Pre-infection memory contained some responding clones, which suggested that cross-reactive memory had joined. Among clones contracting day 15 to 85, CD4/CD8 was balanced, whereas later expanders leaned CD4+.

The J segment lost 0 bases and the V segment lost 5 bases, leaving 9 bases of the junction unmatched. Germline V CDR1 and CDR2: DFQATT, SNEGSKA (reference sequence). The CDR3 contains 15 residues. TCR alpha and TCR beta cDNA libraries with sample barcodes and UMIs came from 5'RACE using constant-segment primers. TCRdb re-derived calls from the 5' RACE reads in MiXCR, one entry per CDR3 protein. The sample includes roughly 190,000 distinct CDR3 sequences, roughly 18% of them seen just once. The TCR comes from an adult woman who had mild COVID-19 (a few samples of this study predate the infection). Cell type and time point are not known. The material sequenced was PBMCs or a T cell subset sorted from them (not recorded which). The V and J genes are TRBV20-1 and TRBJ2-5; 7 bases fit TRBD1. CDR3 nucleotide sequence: TGCAGTGCTCCCCTTAACAGGGGCTACCAAGAGACCCAGTACTTC. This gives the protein CSAPLNRGYQETQYF.